This is a list of T cell receptor beta chains from one sample in a study of CXCR3-negative and CXCR3-positive naive CD8 T cells. TCRdb derives one entry per CDR3 protein from the 5' RACE reads, leaving out DNA. This sample contains tens of thousands of distinct CDR3 sequences. The sample comprised naive CXCR3- CD8+ T cells from blood. These receptor sequences come from a human donor in good health. Some clones in this sample may be carry-over from other donors' samples. Both conserved end residues are part of each CDR3.

TRBJ1-2 TRBV11-2 14 CASSLVGAGGGYTF
TRBJ2-7 TRBV20-1 13 CSARSDGEYEQYF
TRBJ2-1 TRBV4-3 15 CASSQERTSNNEQFF
TRBJ2-7 TRBV21-1 18 CASSKGGRALRLLYEQYF
TRBJ2-1 TRBV5-6 18 CASSLALSLAGGYNEQFF
TRBJ2-1 TRBV4-3 15 CASSPELAGYNKQFF
TRBJ2-7 TRBV5-1 14 CASSFGTGFNEQYF
TRBJ2-1 TRBV4-1 14 CASSQVRVVDEQFF
TRBJ2-7 TRBV4-3 15 CASSQDRTASYEQYF
TRBJ2-3 TRBV5-1 15 CASSLGATAADTQYF
TRBJ2-7 TRBV25-1 12 CASSERGDEQYF
TRBJ2-7 TRBV23-1 15 CASSQSVTGKYEQYF
TRBJ2-2 TRBV7-3 16 CASSSADRGRSGELFF
TRBJ2-2 TRBV29-1 12 CSVLRSTGELFF
TRBJ1-4 TRBV28 21 CASSSPTGRDGVMSTNEKLFF
TRBJ1-5 TRBV9 15 CASSDIGTDRAPQHF
TRBJ1-1 TRBV20-1 13 CSASSGSDTEAFF
TRBJ1-2 TRBV7-9 11 CATVTGFGYTF
TRBJ2-2 TRBV20-1 13 CSARGLHTGELFF
TRBJ2-1 TRBV5-5 15 CASSLGAGVGNEQFF
TRBJ2-5 TRBV6-6 16 CASTPGRLARPETQYF
TRBJ1-1 TRBV7-8 15 CASSLGTHGGTEAFF
TRBJ1-2 TRBV18 14 CASSPPGQNYGYTF
TRBJ1-5 TRBV5-1 14 CASSSGGGGQPQHF
TRBJ2-7 TRBV29-1 12 CSVEGSPYEQYF
TRBJ1-2 TRBV29-1 13 CSVVGSSNYGYTF
TRBJ2-1 TRBV29-1 11 CSAGQGNEQFF
TRBJ2-1 TRBV6-5 14 CASSYSPAGDEQFF
TRBJ2-1 TRBV3-1 16 CASSQTSGGAYNEQFF
TRBJ1-1 TRBV6-2/TRBV6-3 12 CASSPWDTEAFF
TRBJ2-7 TRBV20-1 15 CSASTRGGRFYEQYF
TRBJ1-5 TRBV5-1 17 CASSSGTGKGGNQPQHF
TRBJ2-5 TRBV7-8 17 CASSLGMWGIGQETQYF
TRBJ2-5 TRBV28 13 CASSLGQQETQYF
TRBJ1-6 TRBV12-3/TRBV12-4 15 CASTLGHPNNSPLHF
TRBJ2-1 TRBV20-1 11 CSAPRGSEQFF
TRBJ2-2 TRBV3-1 18 CASSPRTSGGPNTGELFF